These T cell receptor beta chains were read from a single sample in a study of metastatic and nonmetastatic thyroid tumors. TCRdb re-called the PCR reads via MiXCR. The sample has tens of thousands of clones; under 25% are singletons. What was sequenced was blood. The receptors were sampled from a female donor with papillary thyroid cancer or a benign thyroid nodule (not recorded which). Some clones in this sample may be carry-over from other donors' samples. Each CDR3 is given with its conserved first and last residue. Not all rows give a size; the values are once, few, many and, for expanded clones, a class.

clone size: many
V gene: TRBV3-1
CDR3 protein: CASSQGTGGETQYF

clone size: few
V gene: TRBV19
CDR3 protein: CASSSYREDEQFF

clone size: .
V gene: TRBV5-1
CDR3 protein: CSSTAGLLVCGELFF

clone size: .
V gene: TRBV5-1
CDR3 protein: CASSLATGAGGYTF

clone size: medium-sized
V gene: TRBV6-1
CDR3 protein: CASMVSGLLNEQFF

clone size: many
V gene: TRBV6-2/TRBV6-3
CDR3 protein: CASSYDLAGQFF

clone size: few
V gene: TRBV28
CDR3 protein: CVSRGKGAANTGELFF

clone size: many
V gene: TRBV12-5
CDR3 protein: CASGLGDATNEKLFF

clone size: .
V gene: TRBV28
CDR3 protein: CASSFGVYQDTQYF

clone size: .
V gene: TRBV11-2
CDR3 protein: CASSLFGRENTEAFF

clone size: many
V gene: TRBV5-1
CDR3 protein: CASSLRTSGSYEQYF

clone size: medium-sized
V gene: TRBV2
CDR3 protein: CASSEMGHEQYF

clone size: few
V gene: TRBV10-3
CDR3 protein: CAIIGGGYNEQFF

clone size: .
V gene: TRBV7-3
CDR3 protein: CASSKRDGPYEQYF

clone size: many
V gene: TRBV5-1
CDR3 protein: CASRPLNPLLARSYEQYF

clone size: many
V gene: TRBV20-1
CDR3 protein: CSATWDPNTEAFF

clone size: few
V gene: TRBV27
CDR3 protein: CASSPGQRDYEQYF

clone size: many
V gene: TRBV11-3
CDR3 protein: CASSSRGTGTEAFF

clone size: many
V gene: TRBV20-1
CDR3 protein: CSARFQGHYEQYF

clone size: many
V gene: TRBV15
CDR3 protein: CATSRTDGWTEAFF

clone size: many
V gene: TRBV5-4
CDR3 protein: CASSLGGLRNTGELFF

clone size: many
V gene: TRBV27
CDR3 protein: CASSARAPRNTEAFF

clone size: .
V gene: TRBV6-1
CDR3 protein: CASSVAGEGGGYGYTF

clone size: many
V gene: TRBV12-3/TRBV12-4
CDR3 protein: CASSSSGLAGGETQYF

clone size: many
V gene: TRBV18
CDR3 protein: CASSPKSGQREKLFF

clone size: many
V gene: TRBV12-3/TRBV12-4
CDR3 protein: CASSFLTGTTEAFF

clone size: many
V gene: TRBV15
CDR3 protein: CATSRVQGMNTEAFF